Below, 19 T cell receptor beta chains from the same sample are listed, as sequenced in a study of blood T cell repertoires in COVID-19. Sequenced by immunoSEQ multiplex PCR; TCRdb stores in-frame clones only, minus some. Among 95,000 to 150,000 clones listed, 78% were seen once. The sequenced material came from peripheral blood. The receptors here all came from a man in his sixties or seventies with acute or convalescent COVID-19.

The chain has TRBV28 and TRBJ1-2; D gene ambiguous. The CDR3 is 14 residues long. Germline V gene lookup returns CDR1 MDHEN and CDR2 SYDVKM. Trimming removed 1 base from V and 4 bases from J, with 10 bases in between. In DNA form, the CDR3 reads TGTGCCAGCAGTTTATTAGGCGGAGTCTATGGCTACACCTTC. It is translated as CASSLLGGVYGYTF.

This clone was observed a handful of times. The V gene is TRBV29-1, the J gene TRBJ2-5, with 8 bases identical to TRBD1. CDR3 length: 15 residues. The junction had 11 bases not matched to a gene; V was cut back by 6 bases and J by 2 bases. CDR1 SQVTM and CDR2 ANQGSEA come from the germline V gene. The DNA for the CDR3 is TGCAGCGTCGACCGAACAGGGGGTCGGCAAGAGACCCAGTACTTC. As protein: CSVDRTGGRQETQYF.

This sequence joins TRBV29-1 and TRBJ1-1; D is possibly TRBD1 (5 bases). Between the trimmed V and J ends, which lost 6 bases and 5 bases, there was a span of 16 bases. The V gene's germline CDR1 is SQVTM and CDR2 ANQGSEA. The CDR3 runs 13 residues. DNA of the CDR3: TGCAGCGTGTCGACTGAACCAGGGACTGAAGCTTTCTTT. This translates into CSVSTEPGTEAFF.

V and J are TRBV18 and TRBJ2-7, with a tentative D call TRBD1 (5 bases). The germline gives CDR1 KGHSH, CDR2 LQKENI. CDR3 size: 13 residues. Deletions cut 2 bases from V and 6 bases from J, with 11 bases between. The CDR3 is CASSPALDTEQYF. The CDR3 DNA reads TGTGCCAGCTCACCAGCCTTGGACACCGAGCAGTACTTC.

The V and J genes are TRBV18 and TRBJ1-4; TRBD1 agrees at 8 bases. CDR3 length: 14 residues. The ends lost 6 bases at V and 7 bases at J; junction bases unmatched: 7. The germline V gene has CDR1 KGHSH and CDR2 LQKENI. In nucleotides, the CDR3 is TGTGCCAGCTCCCCATCAGGGGGCGCTGAAAAACTGTTTTTT. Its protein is CASSPSGGAEKLFF.

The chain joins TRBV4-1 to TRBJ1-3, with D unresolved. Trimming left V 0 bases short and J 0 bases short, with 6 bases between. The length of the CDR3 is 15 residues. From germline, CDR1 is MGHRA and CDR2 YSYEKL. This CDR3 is CASSQDRSSGNTIYF. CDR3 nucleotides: TGCGCCAGCAGCCAAGATCGGAGCTCTGGAAACACCATATATTTT.

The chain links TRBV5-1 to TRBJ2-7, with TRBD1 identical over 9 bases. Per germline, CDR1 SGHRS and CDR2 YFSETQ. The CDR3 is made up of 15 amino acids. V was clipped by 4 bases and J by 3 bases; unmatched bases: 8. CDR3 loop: CASSPPGQGNYEQYF. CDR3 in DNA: TGCGCCAGCAGCCCTCCGGGACAGGGAAACTACGAGCAGTACTTC.

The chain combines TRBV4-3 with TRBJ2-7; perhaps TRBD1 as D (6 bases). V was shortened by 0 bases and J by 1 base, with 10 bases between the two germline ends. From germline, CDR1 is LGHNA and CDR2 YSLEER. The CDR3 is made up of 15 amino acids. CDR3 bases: TGCGCCAGCAGCCAAGATCAGGGGTTGTCCTACGAGCAGTACTTC. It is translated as CASSQDQGLSYEQYF.

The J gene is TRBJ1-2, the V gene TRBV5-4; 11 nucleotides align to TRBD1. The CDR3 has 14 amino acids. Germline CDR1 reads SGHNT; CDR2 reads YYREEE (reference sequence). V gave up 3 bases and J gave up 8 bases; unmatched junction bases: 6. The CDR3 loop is CASSSDRGQRGYTF. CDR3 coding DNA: TGTGCCAGCAGCTCGGACAGGGGGCAAAGGGGCTACACCTTC.

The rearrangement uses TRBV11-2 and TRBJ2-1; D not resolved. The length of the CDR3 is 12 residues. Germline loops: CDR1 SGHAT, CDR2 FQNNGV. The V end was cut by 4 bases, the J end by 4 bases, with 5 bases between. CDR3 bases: TGTGCCAGCAGCTCGTATTACAATGAGCAGTTCTTC. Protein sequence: CASSSYYNEQFF.

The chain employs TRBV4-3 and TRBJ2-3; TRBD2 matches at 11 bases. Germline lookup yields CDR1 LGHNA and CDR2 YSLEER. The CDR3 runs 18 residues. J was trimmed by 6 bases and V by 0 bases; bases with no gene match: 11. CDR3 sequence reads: CASSQDLKVAGGPDTQYF. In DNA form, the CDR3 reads TGCGCCAGCAGCCAAGATCTCAAGGTAGCGGGGGGGCCTGATACGCAGTATTTT.

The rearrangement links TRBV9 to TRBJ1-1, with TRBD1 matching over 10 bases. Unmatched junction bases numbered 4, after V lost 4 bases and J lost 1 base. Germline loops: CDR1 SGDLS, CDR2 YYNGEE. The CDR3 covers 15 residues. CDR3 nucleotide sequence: TGTGCCAGCAGCCCCAGGGACAGGGGGAACACTGAAGCTTTCTTT. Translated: CASSPRDRGNTEAFF.

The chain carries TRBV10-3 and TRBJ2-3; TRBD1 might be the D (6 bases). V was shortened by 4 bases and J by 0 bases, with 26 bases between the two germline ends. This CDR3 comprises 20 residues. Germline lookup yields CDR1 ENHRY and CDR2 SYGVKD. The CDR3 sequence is CAISARQDRVSTGSTDTQYF. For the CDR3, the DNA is TGTGCCATCAGTGCGCGACAGGATCGAGTTTCTACGGGAAGCACAGATACGCAGTATTTT.

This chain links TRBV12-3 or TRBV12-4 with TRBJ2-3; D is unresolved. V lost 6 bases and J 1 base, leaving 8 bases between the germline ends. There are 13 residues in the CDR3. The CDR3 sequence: CASSRAGTDTQYF. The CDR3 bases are TGTGCCAGCAGCCGCGCGGGCACAGATACGCAGTATTTT.

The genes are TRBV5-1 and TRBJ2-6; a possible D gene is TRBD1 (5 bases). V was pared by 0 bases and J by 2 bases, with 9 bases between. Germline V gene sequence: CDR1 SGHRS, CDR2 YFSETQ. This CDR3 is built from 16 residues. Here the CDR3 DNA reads TGCGCCAGCAGCTTGGGGGGCGGTACTGGGGCCAACGTCCTGACTTTC. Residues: CASSLGGGTGANVLTF.

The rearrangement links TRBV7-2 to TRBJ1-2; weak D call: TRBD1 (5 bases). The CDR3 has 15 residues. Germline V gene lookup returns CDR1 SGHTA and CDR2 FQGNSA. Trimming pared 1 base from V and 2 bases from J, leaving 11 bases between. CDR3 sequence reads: CASSLDHRRNYGYTF. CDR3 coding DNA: TGTGCCAGCAGCTTAGATCACAGGCGAAACTATGGCTACACCTTC.

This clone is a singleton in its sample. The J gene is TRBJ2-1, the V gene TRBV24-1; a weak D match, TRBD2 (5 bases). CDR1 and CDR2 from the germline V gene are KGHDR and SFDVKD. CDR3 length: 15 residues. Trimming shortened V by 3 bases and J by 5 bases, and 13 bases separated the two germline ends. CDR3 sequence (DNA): TGTGCCACCAGTGATCCCACTAGATTCGACAATGAGCAGTTCTTC. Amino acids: CATSDPTRFDNEQFF.

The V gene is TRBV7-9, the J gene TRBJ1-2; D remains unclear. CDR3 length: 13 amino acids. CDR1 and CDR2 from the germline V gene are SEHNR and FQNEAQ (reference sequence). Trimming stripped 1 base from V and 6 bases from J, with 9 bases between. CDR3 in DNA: TGTGCCAGCAGCTTAGGAGCGGGAAATGGCTACACCTTC. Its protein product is CASSLGAGNGYTF.

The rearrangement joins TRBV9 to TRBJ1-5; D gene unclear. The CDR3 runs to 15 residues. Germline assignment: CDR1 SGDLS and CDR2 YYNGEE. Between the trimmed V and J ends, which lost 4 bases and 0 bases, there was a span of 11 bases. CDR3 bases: TGTGCCAGCAGCCCGAGCCTACTTAGCAATCAGCCCCAGCATTTT. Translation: CASSPSLLSNQPQHF.